This TCR beta chain emerged from a study of T cell responses to AZD1222 COVID-19 vaccine. Some clones are missing from TCRdb's copy, which holds only in-frame ones; the method was immunoSEQ multiplex PCR. The table lists roughly 200,000 clones, 85% to 95% of them singletons. After removal of 0 bases from V and 7 bases from J, the junction contained 5 bases not matched to a gene. Per germline, CDR1 SGDLS and CDR2 YYNGEE. This CDR3 region has 15 residues. As to this clone: The antigen is not known.

General study results and limits: Possibly, clonal diversity was underestimated; donors were largely white British and included more females. Spike was spanned by vaccine-associated CD4 TCRs, which were dominant at 160-218 and 743-854. Reports indicate that nearly half of spike-specific TCRs are directed at unmutated variant regions.

The sequencing used peripheral blood, collected on day 0 of AZD1222 vaccination. J is TRBJ2-1 and V is TRBV9; 9 positions agree with TRBD2. This TCR was recovered from an adult in good health. CDR3 region: CASSVVGTSINEQFF. CDR3 bases: TGTGCCAGCAGCGTAGTAGGGACTAGCATAAATGAGCAGTTCTTC.